What follows is one TCR beta chain and its context. This table comes from immunoSEQ multiplex PCR, and its TCRdb copy is limited to in-frame clones, with some not included. The sample lists more than 90,000 clones, about 94% occurring once. The entry originates in a study of technical replicates of blood from a few donors. The V end was cut by 3 bases, the J end by 1 base, with 15 bases between. This CDR3 is 16 amino acids long. CDR1 MDHEN and CDR2 SYDVKM come from the germline V gene. The sequence was obtained from a human donor in good health. J is TRBJ1-2 and V is TRBV28; D ambiguous. The specimen was T cells isolated from PBMCs. The chain's CDR3 is CASSLARVLGNYGYTF. CDR3 DNA: TGTGCCAGCAGTTTGGCGAGGGTGTTGGGTAACTATGGCTACACCTTC.